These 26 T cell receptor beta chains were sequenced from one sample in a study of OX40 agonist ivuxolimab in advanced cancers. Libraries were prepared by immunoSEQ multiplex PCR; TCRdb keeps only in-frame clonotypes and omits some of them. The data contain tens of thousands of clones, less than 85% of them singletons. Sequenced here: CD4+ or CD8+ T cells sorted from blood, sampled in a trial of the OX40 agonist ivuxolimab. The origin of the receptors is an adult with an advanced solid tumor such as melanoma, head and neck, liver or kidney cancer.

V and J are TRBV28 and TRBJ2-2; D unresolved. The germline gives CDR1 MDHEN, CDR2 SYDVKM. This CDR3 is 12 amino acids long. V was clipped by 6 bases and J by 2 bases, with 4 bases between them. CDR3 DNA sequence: TGTGCCAGCAGGGTAAACACCGGGGAGCTGTTTTTT. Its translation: CASRVNTGELFF.

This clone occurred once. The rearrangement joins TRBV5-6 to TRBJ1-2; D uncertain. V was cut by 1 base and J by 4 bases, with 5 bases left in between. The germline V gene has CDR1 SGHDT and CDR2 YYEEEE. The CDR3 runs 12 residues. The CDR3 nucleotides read TGTGCCAGCAGCTTGACTGTCTATGGCTACACCTTC. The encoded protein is CASSLTVYGYTF. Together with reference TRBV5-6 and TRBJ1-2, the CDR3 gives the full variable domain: DAGVTQSPTHLIKTRGQQVTLRCSPKSGHDTVSWYQQALGQGPQFIFQYYEEEERQRGNFPDRFSGHQFPNYSSELNVNALLLGDSALYLCASSLTVYGYTFGSGTRLTVV.

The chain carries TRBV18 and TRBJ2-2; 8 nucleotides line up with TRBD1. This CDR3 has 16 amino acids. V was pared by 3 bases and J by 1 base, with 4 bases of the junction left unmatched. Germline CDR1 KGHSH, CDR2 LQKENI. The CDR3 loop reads CASSPAGTGNTGELFF. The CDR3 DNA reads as TGTGCCAGCTCACCTGCCGGGACAGGGAACACCGGGGAGCTGTTTTTT.

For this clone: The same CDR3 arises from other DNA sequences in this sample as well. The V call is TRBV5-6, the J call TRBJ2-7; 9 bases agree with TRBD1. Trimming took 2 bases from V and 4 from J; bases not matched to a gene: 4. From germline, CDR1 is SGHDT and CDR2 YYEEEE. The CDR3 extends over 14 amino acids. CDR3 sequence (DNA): TGTGCCAGCAGCTTCGGACAGGGGCGGTACGAGCAGTACTTC. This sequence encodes CASSFGQGRYEQYF.

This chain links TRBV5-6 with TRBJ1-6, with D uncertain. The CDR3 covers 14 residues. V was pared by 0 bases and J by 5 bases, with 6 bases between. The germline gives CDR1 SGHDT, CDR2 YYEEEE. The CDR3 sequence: CASSLGRNNSPLHF. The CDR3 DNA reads TGTGCCAGCAGCTTGGGACGAAATAATTCACCCCTCCACTTT.

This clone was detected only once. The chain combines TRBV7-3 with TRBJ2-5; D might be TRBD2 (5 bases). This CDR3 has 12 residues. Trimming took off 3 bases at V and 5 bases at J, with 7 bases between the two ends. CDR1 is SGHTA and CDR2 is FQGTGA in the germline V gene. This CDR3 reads CASSLGSETQYF. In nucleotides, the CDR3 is TGTGCCAGCAGCTTGGGGAGCGAGACCCAGTACTTC.

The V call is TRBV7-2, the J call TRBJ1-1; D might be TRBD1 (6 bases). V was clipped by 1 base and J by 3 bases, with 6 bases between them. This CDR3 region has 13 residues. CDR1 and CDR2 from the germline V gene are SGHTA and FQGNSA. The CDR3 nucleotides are TGTGCCAGCAGCTTAGGGACAGACACTGAAGCTTTCTTT. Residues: CASSLGTDTEAFF.

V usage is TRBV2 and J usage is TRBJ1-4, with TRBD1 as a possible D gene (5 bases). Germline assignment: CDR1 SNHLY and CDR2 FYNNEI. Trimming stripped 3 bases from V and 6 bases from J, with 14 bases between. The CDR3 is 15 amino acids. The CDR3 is CASSESGTVDEKLFF. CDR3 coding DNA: TGTGCCAGCAGTGAGTCCGGGACGGTCGATGAAAAACTGTTTTTT.

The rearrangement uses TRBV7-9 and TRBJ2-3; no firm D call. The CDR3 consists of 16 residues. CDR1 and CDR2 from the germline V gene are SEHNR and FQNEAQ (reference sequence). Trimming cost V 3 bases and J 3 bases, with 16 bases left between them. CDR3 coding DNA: TGTGCCAGCAGCTTGGGGTCCAGCTCCTCGACAGATACGCAGTATTTT. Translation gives CASSLGSSSSTDTQYF.

In nucleotides, the CDR3 is TGTGCCAGTAGCGATGGGGGGGCGACAGGCGGCAATGGCTACACCTTC. It is translated as CASSDGGATGGNGYTF. The rearrangement joins TRBV19 to TRBJ1-2, with a weak D call TRBD1 (6 bases). The V end was cut by 6 bases, the J end by 6 bases, with 23 bases between. The CDR3 totals 16 residues. CDR1 and CDR2 from the germline V gene are LNHDA and SQIVND (reference sequence). Variable domain in full (rest from reference TRBV19 and TRBJ1-2): DGGITQSPKYLFRKEGQNVTLSCEQNLNHDAMYWYRQDPGQGLRLIYYSQIVNDFQKGDIAEGYSVSREKKESFPLTVTSAQKNPTAFYLCASSDGGATGGNGYTFGSGTRLTVV.

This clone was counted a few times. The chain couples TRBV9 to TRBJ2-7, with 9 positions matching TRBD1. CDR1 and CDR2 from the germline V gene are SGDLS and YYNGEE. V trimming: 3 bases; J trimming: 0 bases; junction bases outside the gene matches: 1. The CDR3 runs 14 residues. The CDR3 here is CASSGGQGSYEQYF. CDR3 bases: TGTGCCAGCAGCGGGGGACAGGGCTCCTACGAGCAGTACTTC.

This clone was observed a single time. The CDR3 nucleotides are TGTGCCAGCAGTTACGCCGACAGTAATGAAAAACTGTTTTTT. Amino acids: CASSYADSNEKLFF. The chain recombines TRBV6-8 with TRBJ1-4; tentative D call: TRBD1 (5 bases). The CDR3 covers 14 residues. With 2 bases removed from V and 4 bases from J, the gap between germline ends came to 8 bases. The germline V gene encodes CDR1 MNHGY and CDR2 SAAAGT.

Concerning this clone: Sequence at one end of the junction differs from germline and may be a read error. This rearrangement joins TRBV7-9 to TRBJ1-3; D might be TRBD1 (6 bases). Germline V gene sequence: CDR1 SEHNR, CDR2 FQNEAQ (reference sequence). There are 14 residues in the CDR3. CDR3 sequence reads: CASSLAQGSPVKNF. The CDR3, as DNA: TGTGCCAGCAGCTTGGCACAGGGATCTCCGGTAAAGAATTTT.

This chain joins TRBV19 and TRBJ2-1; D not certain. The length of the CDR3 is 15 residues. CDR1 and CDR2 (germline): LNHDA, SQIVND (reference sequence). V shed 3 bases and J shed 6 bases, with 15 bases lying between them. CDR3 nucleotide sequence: TGTGCCAGTAGTATGCCCGGGTTACCCGTCAATGAGCAGTTCTTC. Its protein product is CASSMPGLPVNEQFF. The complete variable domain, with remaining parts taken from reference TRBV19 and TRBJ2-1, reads DGGITQSPKYLFRKEGQNVTLSCEQNLNHDAMYWYRQDPGQGLRLIYYSQIVNDFQKGDIAEGYSVSREKKESFPLTVTSAQKNPTAFYLCASSMPGLPVNEQFFGPGTRLTVL.

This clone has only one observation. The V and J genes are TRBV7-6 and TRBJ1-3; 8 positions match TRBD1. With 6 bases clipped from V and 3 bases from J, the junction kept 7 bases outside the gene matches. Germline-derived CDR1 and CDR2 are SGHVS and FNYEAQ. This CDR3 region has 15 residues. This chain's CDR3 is CASSSQGAFGNTIYF. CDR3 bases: TGTGCCAGCAGTTCGCAGGGGGCCTTTGGAAACACCATATATTTT.

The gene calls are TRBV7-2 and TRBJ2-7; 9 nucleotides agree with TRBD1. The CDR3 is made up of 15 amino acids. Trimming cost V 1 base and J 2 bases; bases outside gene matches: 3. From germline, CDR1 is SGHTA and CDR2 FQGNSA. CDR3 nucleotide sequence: TGTGCCAGCAGCTTAGGGGGGACAGGGACCTACGAGCAGTACTTC. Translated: CASSLGGTGTYEQYF.

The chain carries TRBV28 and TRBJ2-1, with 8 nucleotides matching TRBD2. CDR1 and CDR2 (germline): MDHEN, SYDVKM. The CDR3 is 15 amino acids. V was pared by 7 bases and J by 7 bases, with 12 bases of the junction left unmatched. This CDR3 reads CASTDPRGGVNEQFF. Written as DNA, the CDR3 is TGTGCCAGCACCGACCCACGGGGGGGCGTGAATGAGCAGTTCTTC. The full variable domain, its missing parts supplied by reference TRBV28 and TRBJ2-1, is DVKVTQSSRYLVKRTGEKVFLECVQDMDHENMFWYRQDPGLGLRLIYFSYDVKMKEKGDIPEGYSVSREKKERFSLILESASTNQTSMYLCASTDPRGGVNEQFFGPGTRLTVL.

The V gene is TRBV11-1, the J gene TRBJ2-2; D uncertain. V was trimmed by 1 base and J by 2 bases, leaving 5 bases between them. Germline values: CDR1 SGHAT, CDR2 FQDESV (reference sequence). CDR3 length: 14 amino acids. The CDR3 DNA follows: TGTGCCAGCAGCTTAGTACTTAACACCGGGGAGCTGTTTTTT. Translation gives CASSLVLNTGELFF. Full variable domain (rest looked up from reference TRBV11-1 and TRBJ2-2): EAEVAQSPRYKITEKSQAVAFWCDPISGHATLYWYRQILGQGPELLVQFQDESVVDDSQLPKDRFSAERLKGVDSTLKIQPAELGDSAMYLCASSLVLNTGELFFGEGSRLTVL.

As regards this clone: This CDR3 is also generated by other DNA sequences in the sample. For the CDR3, the DNA is TGTGCCAGCAGTGAAGGGTACGAGCAGTACTTC. It codes for CASSEGYEQYF. J is TRBJ2-7 and V is TRBV2; D ambiguous. The CDR3 loop spans 11 amino acids. The V end lost 1 base, the J end lost 4 bases, and 2 bases lay between the germline ends. From germline, CDR1 is SNHLY and CDR2 FYNNEI.

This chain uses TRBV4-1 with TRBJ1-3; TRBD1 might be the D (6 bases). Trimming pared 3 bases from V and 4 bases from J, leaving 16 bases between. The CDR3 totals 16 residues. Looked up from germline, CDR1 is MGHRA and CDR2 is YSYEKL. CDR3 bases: TGCGCCAGCAGCCAGTCCGGAGGACAGCGAGGAAACACCATATATTTT. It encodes CASSQSGGQRGNTIYF.

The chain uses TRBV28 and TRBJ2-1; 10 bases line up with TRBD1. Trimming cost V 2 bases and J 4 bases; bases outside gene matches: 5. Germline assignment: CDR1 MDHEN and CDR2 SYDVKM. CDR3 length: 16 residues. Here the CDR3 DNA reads TGTGCCAGCAGTTTAAGCGGGACAGGGGTTTACAATGAGCAGTTCTTC. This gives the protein CASSLSGTGVYNEQFF.

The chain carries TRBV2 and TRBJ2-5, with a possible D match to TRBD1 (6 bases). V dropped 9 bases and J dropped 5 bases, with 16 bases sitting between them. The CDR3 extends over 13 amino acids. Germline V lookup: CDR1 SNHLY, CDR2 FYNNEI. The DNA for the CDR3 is TGTGCCAGTTCACAGGGAATTAGCGAGACCCAGTACTTC. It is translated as CASSQGISETQYF.

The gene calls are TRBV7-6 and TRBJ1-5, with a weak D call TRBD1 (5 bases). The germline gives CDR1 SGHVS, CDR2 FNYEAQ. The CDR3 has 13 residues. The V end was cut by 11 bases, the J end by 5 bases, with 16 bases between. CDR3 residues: CAGNRLIHQPQHF. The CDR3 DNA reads TGTGCCGGAAACAGGCTGATTCATCAGCCCCAGCATTTT. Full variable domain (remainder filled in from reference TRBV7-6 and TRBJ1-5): GAGVSQSPRYKVTKRGQDVALRCDPISGHVSLYWYRQALGQGPEFLTYFNYEAQQDKSGLPNDRFSAERPEGSISTLTIQRTEQRDSAMYRCAGNRLIHQPQHFGDGTRLSIL.

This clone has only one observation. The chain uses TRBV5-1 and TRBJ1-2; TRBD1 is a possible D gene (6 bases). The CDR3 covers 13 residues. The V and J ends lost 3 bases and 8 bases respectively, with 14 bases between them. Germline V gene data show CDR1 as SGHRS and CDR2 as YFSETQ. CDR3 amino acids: CASSYGGQEGYTF. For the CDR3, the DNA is TGCGCCAGCAGCTACGGGGGGCAGGAAGGCTACACCTTC.

In DNA form, the CDR3 reads TGTGCCAGCAGCTTGGGAACCGGGACAGGGGGCGAAAAACTGTTTTTT. Translated, it gives CASSLGTGTGGEKLFF. V is TRBV7-9 and J is TRBJ1-4, with 12 bases aligning to TRBD1. Germline CDR1 SEHNR, CDR2 FQNEAQ (reference sequence). V lost 3 bases and J lost 8; bases outside the gene matches: 7. The CDR3 is 16 residues long.

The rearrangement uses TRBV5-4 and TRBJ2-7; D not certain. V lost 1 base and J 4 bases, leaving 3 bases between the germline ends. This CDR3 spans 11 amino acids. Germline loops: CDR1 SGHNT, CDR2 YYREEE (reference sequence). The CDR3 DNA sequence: TGTGCCAGCAGCTTGATTTACGAGCAGTACTTC. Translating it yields CASSLIYEQYF.